A single sample gave rise to the 20 T cell receptor beta chains below, sequenced in a study of T cells of healthy individuals. TCRdb used MiXCR to reprocess the 5' RACE reads, holding one entry per CDR3 protein. Of approximately 50,000 distinct CDR3 sequences listed, roughly 14% were seen once; the top ten hold approximately 16%. These receptors were collected from a human donor in good health.

This clonotype was detected only a few times. The chain combines TRBV21-1 with TRBJ2-5; TRBD2, the D gene given by the table, was not confirmed from the DNA. TRBV21-1 is shown as a pseudogene. The CDR3 runs 17 residues. In DNA, the CDR3 is TGTGCCAGCAGCCCGGGACTAGCGGGAGTCCGTCCCGAGACCCAGTACTTC. Its protein is CASSPGLAGVRPETQYF.

V is TRBV6-2 or TRBV6-3 and J is TRBJ2-7, with no clear D. This CDR3 spans 13 amino acids. The V gene lost 2 bases and the J gene lost 6 bases, with 11 bases spanning the gap. CDR1 MNHEY and CDR2 SVGEGT come from the germline V gene. The CDR3 region is CASSYRRTGEQYF. The CDR3 DNA sequence: TGTGCCAGCAGTTACAGAAGGACGGGCGAGCAGTACTTC.

This clonotype came up many times. The V call is TRBV20-1, the J call TRBJ2-1, with D possibly matching TRBD2 (5 bases). The V gene's germline CDR1 is DFQATT and CDR2 SNEGSKA (reference sequence). V lost 3 bases and J 2 bases, leaving 8 bases between the germline ends. The CDR3 length is 13 residues. The CDR3: CSARGETYNEQFF. CDR3 sequence (DNA): TGCAGTGCTAGGGGAGAAACCTACAATGAGCAGTTCTTC.

This clonotype has more than one count but fewer than ten. The chain links TRBV11-2 to TRBJ1-1; D call uncertain. The V end was cut by 5 bases, the J end by 1 base, with 14 bases between. From germline, CDR1 is SGHAT and CDR2 FQNNGV. The CDR3 consists of 15 residues. The CDR3 is CASSLRLTPNTEAFF. For the CDR3, the DNA is TGTGCCAGCAGCCTACGCCTGACCCCGAACACTGAAGCTTTCTTT.

This clonotype was recorded at least ten times. The chain joins TRBV7-8 to TRBJ2-3; perhaps D is TRBD1 or TRBD2 (6 bases each). The CDR3 runs to 17 residues. Germline V gives CDR1 SGHVS, CDR2 FQNEAQ. Deletions cut 6 bases from V and 1 base from J, with 20 bases between. CDR3 region: CASSPARFRGGTDTQYF. The CDR3 bases are TGTGCCAGCAGTCCCGCCCGTTTTAGGGGGGGCACAGATACGCAGTATTTT.

The CDR3 region has the DNA TGTGCCAGTAGTCCCCCCCCGGGGGCGAATTCACCCCTCCACTTT. This sequence encodes CASSPPPGANSPLHF. The chain is built from TRBV19 and TRBJ1-6; tentatively, D is TRBD1 (6 bases). There are 15 residues in the CDR3. The germline V and J ends were trimmed by 5 bases and 7 bases, with 15 bases remaining between them. Per germline, CDR1 LNHDA and CDR2 SQIVND (reference sequence). Variable domain in full (rest from reference TRBV19 and TRBJ1-6): DGGITQSPKYLFRKEGQNVTLSCEQNLNHDAMYWYRQDPGQGLRLIYYSQIVNDFQKGDIAEGYSVSREKKESFPLTVTSAQKNPTAFYLCASSPPPGANSPLHFGNGTRLTVT.

The chain recombines TRBV6-5 with TRBJ2-1; D could derive from TRBD1 or TRBD2 (5 bases each). CDR1 and CDR2 (germline): MNHEY, SVGAGI. The V gene lost 0 bases and the J gene lost 3 bases, with 9 bases spanning the gap. The CDR3 runs 15 residues. CDR3 region: CASSYSGRVYNEQFF. CDR3 bases: TGTGCCAGCAGTTACTCGGGACGGGTCTACAATGAGCAGTTCTTC.

This clonotype was detected many times. The J gene is TRBJ2-5, the V gene TRBV20-1; D may be TRBD2 (7 bases). CDR3 length equals 14 residues. Germline V CDR1 and CDR2: DFQATT, SNEGSKA (reference sequence). Deletions cut 5 bases from V and 3 bases from J, with 16 bases between. CDR3 coding DNA: TGCAGTGCTGGAAGGGGGAGCGGGAAAGAGACCCAGTACTTC. Translating it yields CSAGRGSGKETQYF.

The chain has TRBV7-2 and TRBJ1-6; 7 nucleotides match TRBD1. CDR1 SGHTA and CDR2 FQGNSA come from the germline V gene. Trimming took 4 bases from V and 5 from J; bases not matched to a gene: 2. The CDR3 is 14 residues long. Written as DNA, the CDR3 is TGTGCCAGCAGCTCAGGACAGGATAATTCACCCCTCCACTTT. Translation gives CASSSGQDNSPLHF.

This clonotype was seen repeatedly, ten times or more. This chain connects TRBV20-1 to TRBJ2-5; D unclear. Trimming removed 5 bases from V and 2 bases from J, with 9 bases in between. Germline V CDR1 and CDR2: DFQATT, SNEGSKA (reference sequence). This CDR3 has 12 amino acids. The CDR3 DNA reads as TGCAGTGCTTCCGTGGTTCAAGAGACCCAGTACTTC. Protein sequence: CSASVVQETQYF.

This chain uses TRBV7-9 with TRBJ1-2; 7 bases map to TRBD1. Germline V gene lookup returns CDR1 SEHNR and CDR2 FQNEAQ (reference sequence). The CDR3 runs 15 residues. Trimming cost V 1 base and J 2 bases; bases outside gene matches: 4. In DNA form, the CDR3 reads TGTGCCAGCAGCTTAGAACAGGGGATAAACTATGGCTACACCTTC. This gives the protein CASSLEQGINYGYTF.

A note on this clonotype: One base away lies a much larger clone, so this may be a sequencing read error. This sequence joins TRBV20-1 and TRBJ1-1; D might be TRBD1 (5 bases). Trimming removed 6 bases at V and 5 bases at J, with 19 bases between. The CDR3 spans 14 residues. Germline loops: CDR1 DFQATT, CDR2 SNEGSKA (reference sequence). CDR3 DNA: TGCAGTGCCACGGGCGGGGGGGTACAGACTGAAGCTTTCTTT. Amino acid sequence: CSATGGGVQTEAFF.

This clonotype was picked up many times. CDR3 bases: TGTGCCAGCAGTTACTATCGGACAGGGGTTTACGAGCAGTACTTC. Encoded protein: CASSYYRTGVYEQYF. The rearrangement uses TRBV6-5 and TRBJ2-7; 9 positions match TRBD1. The junction had 5 bases not matched to a gene; V was cut back by 1 base and J by 4 bases. The CDR3 sequence is 15 residues long. The V gene's germline CDR1 is MNHEY and CDR2 SVGAGI.

The rearrangement joins TRBV27 to TRBJ1-1, with D possibly TRBD1 on 5 matching bases. Trimming took off 0 bases at V and 0 bases at J, with 8 bases between the two ends. The CDR3 has 15 amino acids. Per germline, CDR1 MNHEY and CDR2 SMNVEV (reference sequence). This chain's CDR3 is CASSLSGGMNTEAFF. DNA of the CDR3: TGTGCCAGCAGTTTATCTGGGGGAATGAACACTGAAGCTTTCTTT.

Comment on this clonotype: A clone one base away is much larger, so this may be a read error. Lacking the conserved final phenylalanine or tryptophan, this CDR3 likely reflects a read error. This chain uses TRBV7-2 with TRBJ2-5, with TRBD2 matching 8 bases. Trimming took 0 bases from V and 5 from J; bases not matched to a gene: 8. The CDR3 is 16 amino acids. Germline loops: CDR1 SGHTA, CDR2 FQGNSA. The CDR3, as DNA: TGTGCCAGCAGCTTAGCAAGCGGGAGAAAGATGGAGACCCAGTACTTA. It specifies CASSLASGRKMETQYL.

This clonotype was picked up many times. The V and J genes are TRBV20-1 and TRBJ1-2; 8 bases map to TRBD1. J lost 12 bases, V lost 5 bases, and 11 bases had no gene match. CDR1 is DFQATT and CDR2 is SNEGSKA in the germline V gene (reference sequence). The CDR3 has 12 residues. The CDR3 sequence is CSAAGTGGVNTF. Here the CDR3 DNA reads TGCAGTGCTGCCGGGACAGGAGGGGTCAACACCTTC.

Many counts were recorded for this clonotype. The chain combines TRBV7-2 with TRBJ1-2, with 7 bases fitting TRBD1. V lost 3 bases and J lost 0; bases outside the gene matches: 7. The CDR3 totals 16 residues. CDR1 and CDR2 (germline): SGHTA, FQGNSA. CDR3 DNA sequence: TGTGCCAGCAGCTTTTCGGGACAGAAGGCTAACTATGGCTACACCTTC. Translating it yields CASSFSGQKANYGYTF.

This chain links TRBV30 with TRBJ2-3; D is ambiguous. Germline CDR1 and CDR2: GTSNPN and SVGIG (reference sequence). V gave up 0 bases and J gave up 1 base, with 8 bases separating them. The CDR3 is made up of 14 amino acids. The chain's CDR3 is CAWSVLPGTDTQYF. The CDR3 bases are TGTGCCTGGAGTGTACTCCCTGGCACAGATACGCAGTATTTT.

This clonotype has ten or more counts. The rearrangement links TRBV4-1 to TRBJ2-1; D might be TRBD2 (6 bases). V gave up 3 bases and J gave up 6 bases, with 30 bases separating them. This CDR3 comprises 20 residues. Germline V CDR1 and CDR2: MGHRA, YSYEKL. CDR3 coding DNA: TGCGCCAGCAGCCATCGGGTAGGAGGGGCAGTCCGGTTGGCTCCCAATGAGCAGTTCTTC. Protein sequence: CASSHRVGGAVRLAPNEQFF.

In this sample, this clonotype turned up many times. The gene calls are TRBV5-4 and TRBJ1-1; no clear D gene. There are 14 residues in the CDR3. Between the trimmed V and J ends, which lost 3 bases and 4 bases, there was a span of 13 bases. Germline assignment: CDR1 SGHNT and CDR2 YYREEE (reference sequence). The CDR3 protein is CASSSQDFGTEAFF. The CDR3 DNA reads TGTGCCAGCAGCTCCCAAGACTTTGGCACTGAAGCTTTCTTT.